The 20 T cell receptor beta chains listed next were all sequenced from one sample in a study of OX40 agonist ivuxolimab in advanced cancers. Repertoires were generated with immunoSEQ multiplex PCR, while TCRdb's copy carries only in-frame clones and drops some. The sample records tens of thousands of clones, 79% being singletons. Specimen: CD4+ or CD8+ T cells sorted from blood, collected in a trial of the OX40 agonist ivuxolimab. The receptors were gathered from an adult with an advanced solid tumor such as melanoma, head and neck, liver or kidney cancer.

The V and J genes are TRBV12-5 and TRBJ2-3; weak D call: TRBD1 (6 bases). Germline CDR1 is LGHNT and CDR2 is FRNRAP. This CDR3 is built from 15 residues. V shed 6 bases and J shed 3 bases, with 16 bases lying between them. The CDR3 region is CASGLQGQRTDTQYF. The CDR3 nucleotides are TGTGCTAGTGGCCTACAGGGTCAGCGGACAGATACGCAGTATTTT. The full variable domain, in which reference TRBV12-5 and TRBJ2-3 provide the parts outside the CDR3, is DARVTQTPRHKVTEMGQEVTMRCQPILGHNTVFWYRQTMMQGLELLAYFRNRAPLDDSGMPKDRFSAEMPDATLATLKIQPSEPRDSAVYFCASGLQGQRTDTQYFGPGTRLTVL.

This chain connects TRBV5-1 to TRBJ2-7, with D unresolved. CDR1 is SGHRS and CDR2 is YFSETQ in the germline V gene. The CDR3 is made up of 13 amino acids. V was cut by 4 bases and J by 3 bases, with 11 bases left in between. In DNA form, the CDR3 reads TGCGCCAGCAGCCTTTCGGACGGCTACGAGCAGTACTTC. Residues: CASSLSDGYEQYF.

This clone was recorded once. The CDR3 spells CASSYLVGSTEAFF. CDR3 sequence (DNA): TGTGCCAGCAGTTACTTGGTCGGGAGCACTGAAGCTTTCTTT. This chain links TRBV6-5 with TRBJ1-1, with D unresolved. V was shortened by 1 base and J by 4 bases, with 10 bases between the two germline ends. Germline loops: CDR1 MNHEY, CDR2 SVGAGI. The CDR3 has 14 amino acids.

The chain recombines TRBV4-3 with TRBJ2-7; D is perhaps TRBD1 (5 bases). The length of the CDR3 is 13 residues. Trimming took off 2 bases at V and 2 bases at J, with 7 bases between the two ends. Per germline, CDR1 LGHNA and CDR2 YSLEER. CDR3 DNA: TGCGCCAGCAGCCAATTGGACACCTACGAGCAGTACTTC. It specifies CASSQLDTYEQYF.

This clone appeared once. DNA for the CDR3: TGTGCCAGCGGGAGAGCGGGGGGCTCCTACGAGCAGTACTTC. It translates to CASGRAGGSYEQYF. The chain has TRBV28 and TRBJ2-7, with TRBD2 matching 9 bases. The CDR3 totals 14 residues. V lost 8 bases to trimming and J lost 0 bases; unmatched junction nucleotides: 5. The germline gives CDR1 MDHEN, CDR2 SYDVKM.

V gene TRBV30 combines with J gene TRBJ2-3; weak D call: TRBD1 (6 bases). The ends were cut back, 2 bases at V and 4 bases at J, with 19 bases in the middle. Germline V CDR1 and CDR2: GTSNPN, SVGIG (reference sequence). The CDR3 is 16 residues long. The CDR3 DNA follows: TGTGCCTGGAGTCCCCCAGGGGTAATGAAGGCAGATACGCAGTATTTT. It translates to CAWSPPGVMKADTQYF.

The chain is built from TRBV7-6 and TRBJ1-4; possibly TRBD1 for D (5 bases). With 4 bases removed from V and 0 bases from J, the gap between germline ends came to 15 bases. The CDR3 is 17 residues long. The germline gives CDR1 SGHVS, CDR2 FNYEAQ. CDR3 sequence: CASSYKPKQATNEKLFF. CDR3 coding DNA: TGTGCCAGCAGCTATAAACCGAAACAGGCAACTAATGAAAAACTGTTTTTT.

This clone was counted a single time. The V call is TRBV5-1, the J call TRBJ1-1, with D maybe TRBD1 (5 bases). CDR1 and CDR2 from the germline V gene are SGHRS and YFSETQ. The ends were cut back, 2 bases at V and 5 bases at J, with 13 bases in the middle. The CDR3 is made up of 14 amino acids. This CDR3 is CASSLWPSGTEAFF. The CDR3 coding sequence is TGCGCCAGCAGCTTATGGCCCTCAGGGACTGAAGCTTTCTTT.

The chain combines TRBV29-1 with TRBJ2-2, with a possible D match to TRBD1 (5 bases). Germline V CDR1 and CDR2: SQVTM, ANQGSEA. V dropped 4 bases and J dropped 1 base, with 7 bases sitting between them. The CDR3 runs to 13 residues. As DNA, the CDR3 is TGCAGCGTTGCCCAGGGGAACACCGGGGAGCTGTTTTTT. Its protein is CSVAQGNTGELFF.

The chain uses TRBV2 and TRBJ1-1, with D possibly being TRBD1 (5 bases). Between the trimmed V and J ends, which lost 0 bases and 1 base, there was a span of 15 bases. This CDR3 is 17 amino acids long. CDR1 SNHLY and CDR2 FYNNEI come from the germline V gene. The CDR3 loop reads CASSEAHRWDGNTEAFF. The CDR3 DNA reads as TGTGCCAGCAGTGAAGCCCATCGATGGGACGGGAACACTGAAGCTTTCTTT.

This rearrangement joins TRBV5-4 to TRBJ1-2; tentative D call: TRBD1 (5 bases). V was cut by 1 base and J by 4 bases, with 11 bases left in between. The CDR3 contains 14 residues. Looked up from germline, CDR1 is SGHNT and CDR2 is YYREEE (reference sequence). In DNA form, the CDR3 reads TGTGCCAGCAGCTTGCCGGGGCTCAGCTATGGCTACACCTTC. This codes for CASSLPGLSYGYTF.

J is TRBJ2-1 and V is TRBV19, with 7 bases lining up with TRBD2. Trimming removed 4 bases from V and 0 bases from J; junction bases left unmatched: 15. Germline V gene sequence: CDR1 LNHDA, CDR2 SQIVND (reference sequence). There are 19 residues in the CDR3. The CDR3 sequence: CASSSVGAGRGSSYNEQFF. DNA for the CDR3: TGTGCCAGTAGTAGTGTAGGAGCGGGGCGGGGAAGCTCCTACAATGAGCAGTTCTTC. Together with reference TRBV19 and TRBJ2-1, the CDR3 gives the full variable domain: DGGITQSPKYLFRKEGQNVTLSCEQNLNHDAMYWYRQDPGQGLRLIYYSQIVNDFQKGDIAEGYSVSREKKESFPLTVTSAQKNPTAFYLCASSSVGAGRGSSYNEQFFGPGTRLTVL.

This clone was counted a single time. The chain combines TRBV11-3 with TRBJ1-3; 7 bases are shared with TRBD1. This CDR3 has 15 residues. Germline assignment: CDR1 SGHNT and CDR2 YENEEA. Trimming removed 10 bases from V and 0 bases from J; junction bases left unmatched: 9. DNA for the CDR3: TGTGCCATCCCAGGGGGGGGGAACTCTGGAAACACCATATATTTT. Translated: CAIPGGGNSGNTIYF.

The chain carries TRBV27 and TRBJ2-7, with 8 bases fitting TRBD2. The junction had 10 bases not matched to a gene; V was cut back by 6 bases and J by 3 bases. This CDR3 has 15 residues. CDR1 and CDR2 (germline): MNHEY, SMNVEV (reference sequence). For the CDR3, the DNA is TGTGCCAGCAGATCGATAGCGGGGATCTTCTACGAGCAGTACTTC. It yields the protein CASRSIAGIFYEQYF.

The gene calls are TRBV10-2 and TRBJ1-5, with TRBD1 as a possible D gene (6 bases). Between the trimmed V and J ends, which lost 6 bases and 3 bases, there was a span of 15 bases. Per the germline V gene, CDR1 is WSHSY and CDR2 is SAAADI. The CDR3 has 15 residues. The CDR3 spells CASRSRGQNNQPQHF. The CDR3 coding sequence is TGCGCCAGCAGATCTCGGGGGCAGAACAATCAGCCCCAGCATTTT.

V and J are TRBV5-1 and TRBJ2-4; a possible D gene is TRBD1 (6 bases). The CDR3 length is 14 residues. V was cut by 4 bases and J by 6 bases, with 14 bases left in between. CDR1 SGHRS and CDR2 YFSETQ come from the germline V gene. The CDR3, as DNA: TGCGCCAGCAGCCCCAGGGGAGAGGGAAACATTCAGTACTTC. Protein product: CASSPRGEGNIQYF.

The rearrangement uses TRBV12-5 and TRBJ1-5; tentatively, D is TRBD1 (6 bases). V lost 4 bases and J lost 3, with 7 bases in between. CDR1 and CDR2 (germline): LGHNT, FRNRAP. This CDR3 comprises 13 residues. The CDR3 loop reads CASGWDINQPQHF. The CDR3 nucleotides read TGTGCTAGTGGTTGGGACATCAATCAGCCCCAGCATTTT.

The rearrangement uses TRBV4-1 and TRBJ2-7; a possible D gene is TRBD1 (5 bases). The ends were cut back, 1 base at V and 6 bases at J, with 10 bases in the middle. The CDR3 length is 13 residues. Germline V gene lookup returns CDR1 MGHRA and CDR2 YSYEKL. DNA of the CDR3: TGCGCCAGCAGCCAAGGGACACCCGCCGAGCAGTACTTC. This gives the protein CASSQGTPAEQYF.

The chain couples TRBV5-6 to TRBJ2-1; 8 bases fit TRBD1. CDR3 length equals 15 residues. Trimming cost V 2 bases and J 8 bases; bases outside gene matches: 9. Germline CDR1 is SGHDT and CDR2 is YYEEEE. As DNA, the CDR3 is TGTGCCAGCAGCTTTTTCGGGACAGGCCCGGATGAGCAGTTCTTC. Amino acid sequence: CASSFFGTGPDEQFF.

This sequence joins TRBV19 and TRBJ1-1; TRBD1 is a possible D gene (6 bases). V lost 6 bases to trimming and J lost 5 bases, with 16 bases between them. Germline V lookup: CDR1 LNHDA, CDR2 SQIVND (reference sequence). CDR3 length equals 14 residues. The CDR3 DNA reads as TGTGCCAGTAGGGCGACAGGCCGAACGACTGAAGCTTTCTTT. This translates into CASRATGRTTEAFF.